The 25 T cell receptor beta chains given below trace back to one sample, sequenced in a study of human T cells and chemical hapten exposure. TCRdb reanalysed the RACE reads using MiXCR and keeps one entry per CDR3 protein. The sample contains more than 70,000 distinct CDR3 sequences, roughly 8.5% of which appear only once. Stated time point: pre-sensitization, week 0. Treatment specified: therapeutic diphenylcyclopropenone sensitization with weekly scalp DPC. The sequenced sample was whole blood, obtained in connection with sensitization to the hapten diphenylcyclopropenone (DPC). Source of these receptors: a man aged 35-49 years with alopecia areata. Some clones in this sample may be carry-over from other donors' samples.

This clonotype was seen repeatedly, ten times or more. The chain uses TRBV29-1 and TRBJ1-5; a weak D match, TRBD1 (5 bases). This CDR3 spans 13 amino acids. V was clipped by 2 bases and J by 8 bases, with 13 bases between them. CDR1 SQVTM and CDR2 ANQGSEA come from the germline V gene. The CDR3 nucleotides read TGCAGCGTTGAAACCGGCAGGGCCAAGCCCCAGCATTTT. It is translated as CSVETGRAKPQHF.

This clonotype was observed many times. DNA of the CDR3: TGTGCCTGGAGTGTAACCCTGGATACGCAGTATTTT. As protein: CAWSVTLDTQYF. This chain links TRBV30 with TRBJ2-3; D gene ambiguous. Between the trimmed V and J ends, which lost 0 bases and 6 bases, there was a span of 7 bases. Per the germline V gene, CDR1 is GTSNPN and CDR2 is SVGIG (reference sequence). CDR3 length: 12 amino acids. Combining the CDR3 with reference TRBV30 and TRBJ2-3 gives the whole variable domain SQTIHQWPATLVQPVGSPLSLECTVEGTSNPNLYWYRQAAGRGLQLLFYSVGIGQISSEVPQNLSASRPQDRQFILSSKKLLLSDSGFYLCAWSVTLDTQYFGPGTRLTVL.

V and J are TRBV6-2 or TRBV6-3 and TRBJ1-1; 8 nucleotides agree with TRBD1. The trim removed 4 bases at V and 10 bases at J, leaving 8 bases unmatched. The germline CDR1 and CDR2 sequences are MNHEY and SVGEGT. The CDR3 totals 13 residues. CDR3 nucleotides: TGTGCCAGCAGTTCGACAGGGGATAGGCGAGCTTTCTTT. Translation: CASSSTGDRRAFF.

The chain recombines TRBV6-2 or TRBV6-3 with TRBJ2-7, with 9 nucleotides matching TRBD2. The CDR3 covers 16 residues. Trimming took 4 bases from V and 7 from J; bases not matched to a gene: 14. Per germline, CDR1 MNHEY and CDR2 SVGEGT. The CDR3 reads CASSSLLSSGMKEQYV. The DNA for the CDR3 is TGTGCCAGCAGTTCCCTCCTGTCTAGCGGGATGAAGGAGCAGTACGTC.

This clonotype was detected a few times. V is TRBV6-6 and J is TRBJ2-7, with 13 positions matching TRBD2. Germline V CDR1 and CDR2: MNHNY, SVGAGI (reference sequence). V trimming: 4 bases; J trimming: 0 bases; junction bases outside the gene matches: 15. The CDR3 has 20 amino acids. The CDR3 region has the DNA TGTGCCAGCAGTTCCCTACTAGCGGGAGGGCCTCAGACTAGCTCCTACGAGCAGTACTTC. The encoded protein is CASSSLLAGGPQTSSYEQYF.

This rearrangement joins TRBV5-4 to TRBJ1-6, with 7 bases lining up with TRBD1. J lost 10 bases, V lost 5 bases, and 12 bases had no gene match. CDR1 is SGHNT and CDR2 is YYREEE in the germline V gene (reference sequence). This CDR3 has 15 residues. DNA of the CDR3: TGTGCCAGCAGGGACGGTCAGACAGGGTCGTCACCCCTCCACTTT. This codes for CASRDGQTGSSPLHF.

The V gene is TRBV5-1, the J gene TRBJ1-4, with 8 nucleotides matching TRBD1. This CDR3 comprises 14 residues. The trim removed 5 bases at V and 6 bases at J, leaving 6 bases unmatched. Germline V gene data show CDR1 as SGHRS and CDR2 as YFSETQ. This chain's CDR3 is CASREGQGDEKLFF. CDR3 nucleotide sequence: TGCGCCAGCAGAGAAGGACAGGGAGATGAAAAACTGTTTTTT.

This clonotype has at least ten counts. The chain is built from TRBV12-3 or TRBV12-4 and TRBJ1-4, with D possibly TRBD1 on 5 matching bases. V lost 3 bases, J lost 7 bases, and 12 bases lay in between. The CDR3 runs 14 residues. CDR3 coding DNA: TGTGCCAGCAGTTTTCGAGGGAGGGGTGAAAAACTGTTTTTT. Translation gives CASSFRGRGEKLFF.

This clonotype appeared a few times. The chain links TRBV6-1 to TRBJ1-4; TRBD1 matches at 9 bases. The CDR3 contains 12 residues. The V gene end was trimmed by 7 bases and the J gene end by 8 bases; junction bases not matched to a gene: 2. Germline V CDR1 and CDR2: MNHNS, SASEGT. This CDR3 is CASTDRGEKLFF. DNA of the CDR3: TGTGCCAGCACCGACAGGGGGGAAAAACTGTTTTTT.

A word on this clonotype: Being one base from a much bigger clone, this may be a read error. This rearrangement joins TRBV7-2 to TRBJ1-5; 10 nucleotides agree with TRBD1. With the DNA end fitting TRBJ2-3 better, the J assignment may be wrong. The length of the CDR3 is 14 residues. Germline V CDR1 and CDR2: SGHTA, FQGNSA. CDR3 sequence reads: CASSSTGGLQPQYF. The DNA for the CDR3 is TGTGCCAGCAGCTCGACAGGGGGCTTGCAGCCCCAGTATTTT.

This chain joins TRBV29-1 and TRBJ2-6; 7 bases are shared with TRBD1. The CDR3 contains 18 residues. J gave up 0 bases and V 3 bases, and 11 bases lay outside the gene matches. CDR1 and CDR2 (germline): SQVTM, ANQGSEA. The chain's CDR3 is CSVDDLRDRISGANVLTF. DNA for the CDR3: TGCAGCGTTGATGACCTAAGGGACAGAATCTCTGGGGCCAACGTCCTGACTTTC.

This clonotype came up a few times. The rearrangement uses TRBV20-1 and TRBJ2-7, with TRBD2 matching over 15 bases. The ends lost 5 bases at V and 0 bases at J; junction bases unmatched: 8. Germline-derived CDR1 and CDR2 are DFQATT and SNEGSKA (reference sequence). The CDR3 extends over 17 amino acids. CDR3 region: CSAPGTSGRSSSYEQYF. CDR3 coding DNA: TGCAGTGCTCCCGGGACTAGCGGGAGGTCGAGCTCCTACGAGCAGTACTTC.

At least ten counts were recorded for this clonotype. CDR3 DNA: TGTGCCAGCAGATCGGGACAGGGGTTGGGAGCTTTCTTT. Protein product: CASRSGQGLGAFF. The rearrangement uses TRBV27 and TRBJ1-1; 10 nucleotides agree with TRBD1. V lost 6 bases, J lost 10 bases, and 8 bases stayed unmatched. This CDR3 spans 13 amino acids. CDR1 is MNHEY and CDR2 is SMNVEV in the germline V gene (reference sequence).

This clonotype was seen a handful of times. This chain connects TRBV11-2 to TRBJ2-3; the D is unclear. Germline V gene data show CDR1 as SGHAT and CDR2 as FQNNGV. The germline V and J ends were trimmed by 6 bases and 0 bases, with 10 bases remaining between them. The CDR3 has 14 amino acids. The CDR3 here is CASRKPGSTDTQYF. In DNA form, the CDR3 reads TGTGCCAGCAGAAAACCCGGCAGCACAGATACGCAGTATTTT.

V gene TRBV12-5 combines with J gene TRBJ1-2; D remains unclear. Trimming took off 3 bases at V and 2 bases at J, with 4 bases between the two ends. CDR3 size: 12 residues. Germline CDR1 is LGHNT and CDR2 is FRNRAP. The CDR3 region has the DNA TGTGCTAGTGGTTTACCCAACTATGGCTACACCTTC. The encoded protein is CASGLPNYGYTF.

There are a few counts of this clonotype. This chain connects TRBV27 to TRBJ2-1, with 16 bases that match TRBD2. The CDR3 runs to 22 residues. Trimming took 0 bases from V and 3 from J; bases not matched to a gene: 14. Per germline, CDR1 MNHEY and CDR2 SMNVEV (reference sequence). The chain's CDR3 is CASSLSLPGLAGGPVSYNEQFF. The CDR3, as DNA: TGTGCCAGCAGTTTATCGCTTCCGGGACTAGCGGGAGGGCCCGTTAGCTACAATGAGCAGTTCTTC.

Comment on this clonotype: One base away lies a much larger clone, so this may be a sequencing read error. This rearrangement joins TRBV3-1 to TRBJ1-2, with D possibly TRBD1 on 6 matching bases. The CDR3 is made up of 17 amino acids. CDR1 and CDR2 (germline): LGHDT, YNNKEL (reference sequence). The V end lost 0 bases, the J end lost 9 bases, and 23 bases lay between the germline ends. The CDR3 DNA reads as TGTGCCAGCAGCCAAGAAGGGGGGGCGAGGCAAGCTCGGAGCTACACCTTC. This gives the protein CASSQEGGARQARSYTF. Drawing the rest from reference TRBV3-1 and TRBJ1-2, the complete variable domain is DTAVSQTPKYLVTQMGNDKSIKCEQNLGHDTMYWYKQDSKKFLKIMFSYNNKELIINETVPNRFSPKSPDKAHLNLHINSLELGDSAVYFCASSQEGGARQARSYTFGSGTRLTVV.

This clonotype was counted many times. V is TRBV6-2 or TRBV6-3 and J is TRBJ1-1, with D maybe TRBD1 (6 bases). Per germline, CDR1 MNHEY and CDR2 SVGEGT. V dropped 5 bases and J dropped 1 base, with 14 bases sitting between them. The CDR3 runs 15 residues. The CDR3 DNA is TGTGCCAGCAGTCCCCCCAGGGGCTGGAACACTGAAGCTTTCTTT. Translated, it gives CASSPPRGWNTEAFF.

This rearrangement joins TRBV28 to TRBJ1-1; the D is unclear. CDR1 and CDR2 from the germline V gene are MDHEN and SYDVKM. The CDR3 is made up of 14 amino acids. V lost 5 bases, J lost 11 bases, and 21 bases lay in between. CDR3 sequence (DNA): TGTGCCAGCAGTCCCACAGCCGATCCGGGGATGGCTTTCTTT. Its protein product is CASSPTADPGMAFF.

This clonotype appeared many times. The J gene is TRBJ1-5, the V gene TRBV29-1; no clear D gene. Trimming removed 1 base at V and 3 bases at J, with 10 bases between. This CDR3 spans 14 amino acids. Germline loops: CDR1 SQVTM, CDR2 ANQGSEA. The CDR3 is CSVEVGGNNQPQHF. Written as DNA, the CDR3 is TGCAGCGTTGAAGTAGGAGGCAACAATCAGCCCCAGCATTTT.

This clonotype was observed a few times. The chain has TRBV20-1 and TRBJ1-1; TRBD1 agrees at 8 bases. J gave up 5 bases and V 5 bases, and 10 bases lay outside the gene matches. Germline V gene sequence: CDR1 DFQATT, CDR2 SNEGSKA (reference sequence). The CDR3 totals 14 residues. The CDR3 bases are TGCAGTGCTCAACACGACAGGGGAGGGACTGAAGCTTTCTTT. Its translation: CSAQHDRGGTEAFF.

This clonotype was observed at least ten times. J is TRBJ2-7 and V is TRBV27, with D possibly TRBD1 on 5 matching bases. Deletions cut 2 bases from V and 5 bases from J, with 7 bases between. Germline lookup yields CDR1 MNHEY and CDR2 SMNVEV (reference sequence). The CDR3 extends over 12 amino acids. CDR3 DNA sequence: TGTGCCAGCAGTTTAATAGGGGACGAGCAGTACTTC. It encodes CASSLIGDEQYF.

This clonotype was picked up a small number of times. This rearrangement joins TRBV5-1 to TRBJ2-5; the D gene is possibly TRBD2 (6 bases). This CDR3 has 14 residues. The ends were cut back, 4 bases at V and 5 bases at J, with 15 bases in the middle. CDR1 is SGHRS, CDR2 YFSETQ, per germline. For the CDR3, the DNA is TGCGCCAGCAGCGGAGGGGAGGAAGGGGAGACCCAGTACTTC. Residues: CASSGGEEGETQYF.

Concerning this clonotype: This may be a read error, as it is one base from a much larger clone. J is TRBJ2-7 and V is TRBV7-2; the match to TRBD1 covers 10 bases. CDR3 size: 17 residues. CDR1 SGHTA and CDR2 FQGNSA come from the germline V gene. The junction had 9 bases not matched to a gene; V was cut back by 1 base and J by 3 bases. CDR3 sequence reads: CASSLGGPGQGYYEQYF. In DNA form, the CDR3 reads TGTGCCAGCAGCTTAGGAGGGCCGGGACAGGGGTACTACGAGCAGTACTTC.

There are many counts of this clonotype. The V and J genes are TRBV9 and TRBJ1-6; the D is unclear. This CDR3 has 17 residues. V dropped 4 bases and J dropped 0 bases, with 14 bases sitting between them. Germline CDR1 is SGDLS and CDR2 is YYNGEE. CDR3 loop: CASSSDMFSSYNSPLHF. CDR3 nucleotide sequence: TGTGCCAGCAGCTCCGACATGTTTAGCTCCTATAATTCACCCCTCCACTTT.